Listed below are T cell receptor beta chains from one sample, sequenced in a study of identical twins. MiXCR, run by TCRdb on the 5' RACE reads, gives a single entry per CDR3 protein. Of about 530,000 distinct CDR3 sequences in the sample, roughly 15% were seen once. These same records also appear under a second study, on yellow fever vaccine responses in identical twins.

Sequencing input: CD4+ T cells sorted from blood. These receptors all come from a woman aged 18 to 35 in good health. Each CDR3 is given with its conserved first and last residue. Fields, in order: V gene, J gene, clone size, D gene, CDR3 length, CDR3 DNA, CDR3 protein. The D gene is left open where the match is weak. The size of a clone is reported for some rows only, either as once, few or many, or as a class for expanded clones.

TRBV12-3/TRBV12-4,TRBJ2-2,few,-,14,TGTGCCAGCAGACAGACAGGATACACCGGGGAGCTGTTTTTT,CASRQTGYTGELFF
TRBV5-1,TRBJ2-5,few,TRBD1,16,TGCGCCAGCAGCCATGGCGGGACAGGGGAACAAGAGACCCAGTACTTC,CASSHGGTGEQETQYF
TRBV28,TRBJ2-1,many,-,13,TGTGCCAGCAGTCCCGGGATTTACAATGAGCAGTTCTTC,CASSPGIYNEQFF
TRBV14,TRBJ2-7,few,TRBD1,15,TGTGCCAGCAGCCGAGAGAGGGGGCTTGTGGACGAGCAGTACTTC,CASSRERGLVDEQYF
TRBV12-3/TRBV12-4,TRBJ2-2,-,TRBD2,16,TGTGCCAGCAGTTTGGGGGGGGGGTGGTCCACCGGGGAGCTGTTTTTT,CASSLGGGWSTGELFF
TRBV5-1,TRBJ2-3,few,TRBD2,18,TGCGCCAGCAGCTTAGGTAGCGGGACTTCAGGCCGCACAGATACGCAGTATTTT,CASSLGSGTSGRTDTQYF
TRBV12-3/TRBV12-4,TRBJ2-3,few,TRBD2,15,TGTGCCAGCAGTCCAATTGGACTAGCGGGAGGGGGGCAGTATTTT,CASSPIGLAGGGQYF
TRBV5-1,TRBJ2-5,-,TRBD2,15,TGCGCCAGCAGCTTTGGCGGACTAGAACGAGAGACCCAGTACTTC,CASSFGGLERETQYF
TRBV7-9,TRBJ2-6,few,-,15,TGTGCCAGCAGCTTCCATGTCTCTGGGGCCAACGTCCTGACTTTC,CASSFHVSGANVLTF
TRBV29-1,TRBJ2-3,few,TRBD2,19,TGCAGCGTTGAACCACGGGGGGGACTAGCGGGGTTTTCCACAGATACGCAGTATTTT,CSVEPRGGLAGFSTDTQYF
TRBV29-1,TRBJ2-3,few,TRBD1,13,TGCAGCGTTAGGGGACAGTTCACAGATACGCAGTATTTT,CSVRGQFTDTQYF
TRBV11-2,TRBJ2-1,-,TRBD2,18,TGTGCCAGCAGCTTAGTCTGGACTAGCGGACGCTCCTACAATGAGCAGTTCTTC,CASSLVWTSGRSYNEQFF
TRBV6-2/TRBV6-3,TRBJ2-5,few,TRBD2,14,TGTGCCAGCAGAAGGGGACTAGCGGTAGAGACCCAGTACTTC,CASRRGLAVETQYF
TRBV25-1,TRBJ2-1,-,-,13,TGTGCCAGCAGGGACAGCAGGGCTACTGAGCAGTTCTTC,CASRDSRATEQFF
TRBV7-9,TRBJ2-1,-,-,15,TGTGCCAGCAGCGCGAACGGGATTCGGTTCAATGAGCAGTTCTTC,CASSANGIRFNEQFF
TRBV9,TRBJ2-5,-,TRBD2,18,TGTGCCAGCAGCCCATCCGGGACTAGCCCTTGGGGGACAGAGACCCAGTACTTC,CASSPSGTSPWGTETQYF
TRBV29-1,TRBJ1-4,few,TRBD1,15,TGCAGCGTACTACAGGGGAGGGCGACTAATGAAAAACTGTTTTTT,CSVLQGRATNEKLFF
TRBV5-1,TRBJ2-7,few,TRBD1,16,TGCGCCAGCAGCTTGGGGGGACAGCCATTAACCTACGAGCAGTACTTC,CASSLGGQPLTYEQYF
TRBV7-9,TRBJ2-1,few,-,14,TGTGCCAGCAGCTTAGCGGTACAGGTCAATGAGCAGTTCTTC,CASSLAVQVNEQFF
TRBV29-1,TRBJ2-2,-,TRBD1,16,TGCAGCGTCCGCGAAGGGACAGGGGGGAACACCGGGGAGCTGTTTTTT,CSVREGTGGNTGELFF
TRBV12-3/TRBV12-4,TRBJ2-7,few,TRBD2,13,TGTGCCAGCAGTCGGCTAGCGGCTTACGAGCAGTACTTC,CASSRLAAYEQYF
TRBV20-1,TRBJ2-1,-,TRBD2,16,TGCAGTGCTACCGAGACTAGCGGGATGGCCTACAATGAGCAGTTCTTC,CSATETSGMAYNEQFF
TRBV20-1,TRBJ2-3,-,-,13,TGCAGTGCTAGTCTAGCATCGGCAGATACGCAGTATTTT,CSASLASADTQYF
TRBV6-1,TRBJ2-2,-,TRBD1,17,TGTGCCAGCAGCCCCCGACAGGGGACCGCGAACACCGGGGAGCTGTTTTTT,CASSPRQGTANTGELFF
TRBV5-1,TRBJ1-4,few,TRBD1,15,TGCGCCAGCAGCCCCCTTGACAGGGAAGTCGAGGAACTGTTTTTT,CASSPLDREVEELFF
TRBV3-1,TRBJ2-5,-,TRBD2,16,TGTGCCAGCAGCCAACGACTAGCGGGGGGGCGGGAGACCCAGTACTTC,CASSQRLAGGRETQYF
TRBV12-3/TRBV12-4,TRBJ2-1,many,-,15,TGTGCCAGCAGTTCCGGACTTAGCTCCTACAATGAGCAGTTCTTC,CASSSGLSSYNEQFF
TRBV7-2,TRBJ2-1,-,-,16,TGTGCCAGCAGCTTAAACGGGCAAGGGGGCTACAATGAGCAGTTCTTC,CASSLNGQGGYNEQFF
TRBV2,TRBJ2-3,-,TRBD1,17,TGTGCCAGCAGTTCCACAGGACAGGCTACTAGCACAGATACGCAGTATTTT,CASSSTGQATSTDTQYF
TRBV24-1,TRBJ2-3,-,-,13,TGTGCCACCGGTGGACAGCGCACAGATACGCAGTATTTT,CATGGQRTDTQYF
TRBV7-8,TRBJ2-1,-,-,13,TGTGCCAGCAGCCCGCGCCGATTGGGTGAGCAGTTCTTC,CASSPRRLGEQFF
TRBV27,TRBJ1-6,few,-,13,TGTGCCAGCAGTTTCGGGGGCTGGTCACCCCTCCACTTT,CASSFGGWSPLHF
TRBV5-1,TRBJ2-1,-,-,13,TGCGCCAGCAGCTCCCGACGCAACAATGAGCAGTTCTTC,CASSSRRNNEQFF
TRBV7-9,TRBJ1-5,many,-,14,TGTGCCAGCAGCTTAGGGACAGTCAATCAGCCCCAGCATTTT,CASSLGTVNQPQHF
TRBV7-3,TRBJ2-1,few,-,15,TGTGCCAGCAGCCCCGGCCCGGGGAACTACAATGAGCAGTTCTTC,CASSPGPGNYNEQFF
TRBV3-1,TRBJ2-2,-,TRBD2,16,TGTGCCAGCAGTCAAAATGCCGGGAGGGGGACCGGGGAGCTGTTTTTT,CASSQNAGRGTGELFF
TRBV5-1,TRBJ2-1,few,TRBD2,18,TGCGCCAGCAGCTTCCTGCCCCCTAAAGCGGGGGGGGACAATGAGCAGTTCTTC,CASSFLPPKAGGDNEQFF
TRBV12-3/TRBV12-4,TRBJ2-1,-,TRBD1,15,TGTGCCAGCAGTGGAGCAGGGGGCTCCTACAATGAGCAGTTCTTC,CASSGAGGSYNEQFF
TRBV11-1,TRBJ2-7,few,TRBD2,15,TGTGCCAGCAGCCCGGGACTAGCGGGAATTTACGAGCAGTACTTC,CASSPGLAGIYEQYF
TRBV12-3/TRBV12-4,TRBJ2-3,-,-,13,TGTGCCAGCAGCTCCTGGGGAATCGTTGGGGGGTATTTT,CASSSWGIVGGYF
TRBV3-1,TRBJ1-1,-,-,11,TGTGCCAGTCAGGGGAGCACTGAAGCTTTCTTT,CASQGSTEAFF
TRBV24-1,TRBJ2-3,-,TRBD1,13,TGTGCCACCAGTGGACAGGGGGTGGTTACGCAGTATTTT,CATSGQGVVTQYF
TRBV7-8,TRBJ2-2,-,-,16,TGTGCCAGCAGCACAAGCAGGGTCCCGAACACCGGGGAGCTGTTTTTT,CASSTSRVPNTGELFF
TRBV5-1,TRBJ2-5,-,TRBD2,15,TGCGCCAGCACATGGTCTAGCGGGGGACAAGAGACCCAGTACTTC,CASTWSSGGQETQYF
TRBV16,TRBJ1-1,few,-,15,TGTGCCAGCAGCACCTCGGGGGGTATTCTTTCGGAAGCTTTCTTT,CASSTSGGILSEAFF
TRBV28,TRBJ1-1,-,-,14,TGTGCCAGCAGTTTCCGGGACCATCGCACTGAAGCTTTCTTT,CASSFRDHRTEAFF
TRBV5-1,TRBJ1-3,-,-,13,TGCGCCAGCAGCCCAATGGGGGTAAACACCATATATTTT,CASSPMGVNTIYF
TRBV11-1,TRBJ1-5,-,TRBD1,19,TGTGCCAGCAGCGACCACGGGACAGGGGATGTTTATAGCAATCAGCCCCAGCATTTT,CASSDHGTGDVYSNQPQHF
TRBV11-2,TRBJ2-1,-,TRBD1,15,TGTGCCAGCAGCTTAGATAGGGGGCAATGGAATGAGCAGTTCTTC,CASSLDRGQWNEQFF
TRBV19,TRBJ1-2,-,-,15,TGTGCCAGTAGTATCTACCAGGGCGCTAACTATGGCTACACCTTC,CASSIYQGANYGYTF
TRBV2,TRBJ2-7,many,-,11,TGTGCCAGCAGTGAATACGGGGCGCAGTACTTC,CASSEYGAQYF
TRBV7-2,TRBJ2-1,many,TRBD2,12,TGTGCCAGCAGAGATACCCGGGACTACTGGTTCTTC,CASRDTRDYWFF
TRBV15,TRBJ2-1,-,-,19,TGTGCCACCAGCAGAGATAAGGAGGACTCCTCCAGCTCCTACAATGAGCAGTTCTTC,CATSRDKEDSSSSYNEQFF
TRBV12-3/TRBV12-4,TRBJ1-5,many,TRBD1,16,TGTGCCAGCAGTCCCTCGACAGGGTCGAGCAATCAGCCCCAGCATTTT,CASSPSTGSSNQPQHF
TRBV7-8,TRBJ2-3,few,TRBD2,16,TGTGCCAGCAGCTTACTACGGGGGGGCCTGACAGATACGCAGTATTTT,CASSLLRGGLTDTQYF